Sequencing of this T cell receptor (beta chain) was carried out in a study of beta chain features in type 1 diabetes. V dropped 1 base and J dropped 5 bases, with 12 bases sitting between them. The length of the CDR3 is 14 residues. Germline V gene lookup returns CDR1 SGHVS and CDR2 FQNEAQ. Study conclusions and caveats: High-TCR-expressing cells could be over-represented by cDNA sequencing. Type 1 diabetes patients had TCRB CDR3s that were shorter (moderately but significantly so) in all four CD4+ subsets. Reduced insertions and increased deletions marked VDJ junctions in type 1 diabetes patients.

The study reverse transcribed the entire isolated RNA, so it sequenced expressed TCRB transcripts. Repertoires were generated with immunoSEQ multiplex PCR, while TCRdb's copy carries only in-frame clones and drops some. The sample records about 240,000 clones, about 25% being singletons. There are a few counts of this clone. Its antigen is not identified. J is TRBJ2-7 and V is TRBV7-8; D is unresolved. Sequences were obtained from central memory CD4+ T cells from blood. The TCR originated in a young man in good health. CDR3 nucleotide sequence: TGTGCCAGCAGCTTAGTGCTGGACGTCAACGAGCAGTACTTC. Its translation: CASSLVLDVNEQYF.